This T cell receptor beta chain was retrieved from a study of blood T cell repertoires in COVID-19. The overall study: Donors in the United States, Italy and Spain gave samples during acute or convalescent COVID-19. Nucleic acid was either cDNA or gDNA, and it came from T cells, B-cell-depleted T cells, or PBMCs.

Methods used by the authors: Researchers report that nucleated cell counts were estimated from reference gene primer amplification. Produced via immunoSEQ multiplex PCR; TCRdb's table is partial and in-frame only. V and J calls and clone size are as listed in that table; D and trimming were resolved from the DNA. The sample consists of roughly 80,000 clones, about 90% of them appearing once. The sequence came from a man aged 50-60 years with active COVID-19. The sample consisted of peripheral blood.

The CDR3 protein is CASSSTVDYGYTF. The DNA for the CDR3 is TGTGCCAGCAGCTCGACAGTGGACTATGGCTACACCTTC. V is TRBV13 and J is TRBJ1-2, with TRBD1 as a possible D gene (5 bases). Deletions cut 4 bases from V and 3 bases from J, with 9 bases between. This CDR3 is 13 amino acids long. Germline CDR1 is PRHDT and CDR2 is FYEKMQ (reference sequence). The variable domain in full, completed from reference TRBV13 and TRBJ1-2, reads AAGVIQSPRHLIKEKRETATLKCYPIPRHDTVYWYQQGPGQDPQFLISFYEKMQSDKGSIPDRFSAQQFSDYHSELNMSSLELGDSALYFCASSSTVDYGYTFGSGTRLTVV.